Following are 27 T cell receptor beta chains from one sample sequenced in a study of blood T cell repertoires in COVID-19 (TCRdb year 2020). Libraries were constructed by the immunoSEQ multiplex PCR assay. TCRdb provides this immuneACCESS table in a form limited to in-frame rearrangements. Some clones are lacking; in checked studies, under half of them reflect an unresolved V gene, and why the rest are absent is not known. This sample is represented by over 400,000 clones; about nine tenths of them were singletons. Jointly, the top ten make up approximately 8% of the sample. Sequenced material: PBMCs or T cells enriched from blood (not recorded which). The source is a woman aged 55-70 years who had recovered from COVID-19.

The rearrangement links TRBV5-1 to TRBJ1-1; D may be TRBD1 (5 bases). Trimming removed 0 bases from V and 8 bases from J, with 14 bases in between. CDR1 and CDR2 from the germline V gene are SGHRS and YFSETQ. The CDR3 is 14 residues long. The CDR3 region has the DNA TGCGCCAGCAGCTTGGGTGAGCTACAGGCGGAAGCTTTCTTT. Its protein product is CASSLGELQAEAFF.

The CDR3: CASSQDMGQGNTEAFF. For the CDR3, the DNA is TGTGCCAGCAGCCAAGATATGGGACAGGGGAACACTGAAGCTTTCTTT. The V gene is TRBV4-2, the J gene TRBJ1-1, with TRBD1 identical over 9 bases. Per germline, CDR1 LGHNA and CDR2 YNFKEQ. The CDR3 has 16 residues. V was pared by 0 bases and J by 1 base, with 3 bases of the junction left unmatched.

For the CDR3, the DNA is TGTGCCAGCAGCGGGGGACTAGCGGGGGCCACCGGGGAGCTGTTTTTT. Its protein product is CASSGGLAGATGELFF. This chain connects TRBV7-9 to TRBJ2-2; 14 positions match TRBD2. The length of the CDR3 is 16 residues. Per germline, CDR1 SEHNR and CDR2 FQNEAQ (reference sequence). Germline trimming cut 5 bases from V and 4 bases from J; bases unmatched to any gene: 3.

The rearrangement links TRBV5-1 to TRBJ2-1, with TRBD2 matching 9 bases. CDR1 is SGHRS and CDR2 is YFSETQ in the germline V gene. Losses at the gene ends were 4 bases for V and 1 base for J; bases not matched to a gene: 12. The CDR3 contains 18 residues. For the CDR3, the DNA is TGCGCCAGCAGCCCAAAGGGGCTAGCGGGGCCTTCCTACAATGAGCAGTTCTTC. Translated: CASSPKGLAGPSYNEQFF.

The chain recombines TRBV15 with TRBJ1-4; D ambiguous. V dropped 8 bases and J dropped 2 bases, with 6 bases sitting between them. CDR1 is LNHNV and CDR2 is YYDKDF in the germline V gene (reference sequence). The CDR3 consists of 12 residues. For the CDR3, the DNA is TGTGCCACCGTTAGCACTAATGAAAAACTGTTTTTT. As protein: CATVSTNEKLFF.

The sample holds a few counts of this clone. The chain has TRBV5-4 and TRBJ2-2; TRBD1 matches at 11 bases. Germline CDR1 reads SGHNT; CDR2 reads YYREEE (reference sequence). After removal of 5 bases from V and 1 base from J, the junction contained 10 bases not matched to a gene. This CDR3 has 18 amino acids. The CDR3 nucleotides are TGTGCCAGCAGGCGTTTTTGGGACAGGGGGTTGAACACCGGGGAGCTGTTTTTT. This encodes CASRRFWDRGLNTGELFF.

The J gene is TRBJ2-7, the V gene TRBV10-3; 7 bases match TRBD1. CDR1 is ENHRY, CDR2 SYGVKD, per germline. Unmatched junction bases numbered 13, after V lost 6 bases and J lost 5 bases. The CDR3 has 15 residues. CDR3 loop: CAISPGQAFSNEQYV. The CDR3 DNA is TGTGCCATCAGCCCAGGACAGGCTTTTAGCAACGAGCAGTACGTC.

The chain uses TRBV11-2 and TRBJ2-1; a possible D gene is TRBD2 (6 bases). The V gene lost 2 bases and the J gene lost 10 bases, with 12 bases spanning the gap. The CDR3 is 13 amino acids. The germline V gene encodes CDR1 SGHAT and CDR2 FQNNGV. The CDR3 nucleotides are TGTGCCAGCAGCTTAATCAGGGAGGCGGAGCAGTTCTTC. Translation gives CASSLIREAEQFF.

The chain is built from TRBV30 and TRBJ1-5; no definite D call. V was clipped by 1 base and J by 2 bases, with 15 bases between them. CDR1 is GTSNPN, CDR2 SVGIG, per germline (reference sequence). The CDR3 has 16 amino acids. The CDR3 DNA is TGTGCCTGGAGTGCCACCCTCACAGAAGGCAATCAGCCCCAGCATTTT. Amino acids: CAWSATLTEGNQPQHF.

V is TRBV10-3 and J is TRBJ2-7, with 7 positions matching TRBD1. V was pared by 1 base and J by 5 bases, with 5 bases of the junction left unmatched. Looked up from germline, CDR1 is ENHRY and CDR2 is SYGVKD. CDR3 length equals 14 residues. The CDR3 is CAISEYRQGDEQYV. DNA for the CDR3: TGTGCCATCAGTGAGTACCGACAGGGCGACGAGCAGTACGTC.

The gene calls are TRBV10-2 and TRBJ1-5; the D gene is possibly TRBD1 (5 bases). V was clipped by 0 bases and J by 5 bases, with 11 bases between them. The CDR3 is 15 residues long. Germline CDR1 is WSHSY and CDR2 is SAAADI. In DNA, the CDR3 is TGCGCCAGCAGTGAGTCTGGGGCAAGGGATCAGCCCCAGCATTTT. Its protein is CASSESGARDQPQHF.

As concerns this clone: The junction departs from germline at one end; a sequencing error may be responsible. The chain is built from TRBV6-5 and TRBJ2-7; the D is unclear. The CDR3 length is 11 residues. Germline loops: CDR1 MNHEY, CDR2 SVGAGI. The CDR3 DNA is TGTGCCAGCAGTGACTCCAGGGAGCAGTACTTC. Amino acid sequence: CASSDSREQYF.

The rearrangement uses TRBV10-1 and TRBJ2-3, with 10 nucleotides matching TRBD1. The CDR3 is 14 amino acids. CDR1 and CDR2 from the germline V gene are WNHNN and SYGVQD (reference sequence). Trimming cost V 6 bases and J 4 bases; bases outside gene matches: 4. The CDR3 coding sequence is TGCGCCAGCAGCTCGGGACAGGGGCCAGATACGCAGTATTTT. Its translation: CASSSGQGPDTQYF.

The CDR3 DNA reads as TGCGCCAGCAGCCAAGCTATTGGAAGTCAGGGAGGCAGGGGCTACACCTTC. Amino acid sequence: CASSQAIGSQGGRGYTF. V is TRBV4-1 and J is TRBJ1-2, with D perhaps TRBD1 (5 bases). This CDR3 is built from 17 residues. Germline-derived CDR1 and CDR2 are MGHRA and YSYEKL. Between the trimmed V and J ends, which lost 1 base and 8 bases, there was a span of 23 bases.

The chain employs TRBV6-5 and TRBJ2-4, with 8 bases identical to TRBD1. CDR3 length: 14 amino acids. Unmatched junction bases numbered 6, after V lost 8 bases and J lost 3 bases. Germline values: CDR1 MNHEY, CDR2 SVGAGI. CDR3 bases: TGTGCCAGCTCTTTACAGGGGGGCAAAAACATTCAGTACTTC. Its translation: CASSLQGGKNIQYF.

This rearrangement joins TRBV29-1 to TRBJ1-2, with D perhaps TRBD1 (5 bases). The CDR3 runs to 14 residues. Germline CDR1 SQVTM, CDR2 ANQGSEA. Between the trimmed V and J ends, which lost 0 bases and 3 bases, there was a span of 11 bases. The CDR3 sequence is CSVEDSRGDYGYTF. The CDR3 DNA follows: TGCAGCGTTGAAGATTCCCGGGGGGACTATGGCTACACCTTC.

The chain joins TRBV4-1 to TRBJ1-5, with 7 bases aligning to TRBD1. The CDR3 consists of 15 residues. The junction had 6 bases not matched to a gene; V was cut back by 1 base and J by 6 bases. Germline V lookup: CDR1 MGHRA, CDR2 YSYEKL. The CDR3 DNA is TGCGCCAGCAGCCAAGGACAGGGTTTTGGTCAGCCCCAGCATTTT. This translates into CASSQGQGFGQPQHF.

As concerns this clone: A junction end diverges from the germline sequence, so it may reflect a read error. The rearrangement links TRBV13 to TRBJ2-1; D gene unclear. The CDR3 totals 12 residues. Germline values: CDR1 PRHDT, CDR2 FYEKMQ (reference sequence). This CDR3 reads CASSRPDSSSVF. The CDR3, as DNA: TGTGCCAGCAGCCGTCCAGACTCCTCTTCTGTCTTC.

J is TRBJ2-2 and V is TRBV6-5; no reliable D call. The CDR3 runs to 15 residues. V was clipped by 6 bases and J by 5 bases, with 16 bases between them. The germline V gene encodes CDR1 MNHEY and CDR2 SVGAGI. CDR3 in DNA: TGTGCCAGCAGCACACGTCTGCGGTGGACCGGGGAGCTGTTTTTT. Its translation is CASSTRLRWTGELFF.

The rearrangement joins TRBV19 to TRBJ1-1; 7 nucleotides line up with TRBD1. V lost 8 bases and J lost 5; bases outside the gene matches: 8. CDR3 length equals 13 residues. CDR1 and CDR2 (germline): LNHDA, SQIVND (reference sequence). CDR3 in amino acids: CASLPDRVTEAFF. The DNA for the CDR3 is TGTGCCAGTCTCCCAGACAGGGTTACTGAAGCTTTCTTT.

This chain connects TRBV6-1 to TRBJ2-7; D perhaps matches TRBD2 (5 bases). The V gene's germline CDR1 is MNHNS and CDR2 SASEGT. Trimming shortened V by 3 bases and J by 4 bases, and 13 bases separated the two germline ends. This CDR3 has 14 amino acids. CDR3 amino acids: CASSDRDLLYEQYF. In nucleotides, the CDR3 is TGTGCCAGCAGTGACCGGGATTTGCTTTACGAGCAGTACTTC.

V and J are TRBV19 and TRBJ2-4; 9 nucleotides match TRBD1. CDR1 is LNHDA, CDR2 SQIVND, per germline (reference sequence). This CDR3 is 14 amino acids long. V was pared by 11 bases and J by 0 bases, with 5 bases of the junction left unmatched. The CDR3 DNA reads TGTGCCTCGACGGACAGGGGAGCCAAAAACATTCAGTACTTC. It codes for CASTDRGAKNIQYF.

The CDR3 nucleotides read TGTGCCAGTAGTTTACTACAGGGGAGCTCCTATAATTCACCCCTCCACTTT. This encodes CASSLLQGSSYNSPLHF. The rearrangement uses TRBV19 and TRBJ1-6, with 7 bases aligning to TRBD1. Germline lookup yields CDR1 LNHDA and CDR2 SQIVND (reference sequence). The V segment lost 5 bases and the J segment 0 bases; nucleotides outside the gene matches: 7. This CDR3 is 17 amino acids long.

CDR3 loop: CASSSGGRGANVLTF. The CDR3 coding sequence is TGTGCCAGTAGCTCAGGGGGGCGAGGGGCCAACGTCCTGACTTTC. The rearrangement links TRBV19 to TRBJ2-6; D possibly corresponds to TRBD1 (7 bases). V was cut by 6 bases and J by 4 bases, with 13 bases left in between. The CDR3 is made up of 15 amino acids. The germline V gene has CDR1 LNHDA and CDR2 SQIVND (reference sequence).

This clone has only one observation. The chain combines TRBV24-1 with TRBJ2-2; D might be TRBD2 (6 bases). The CDR3 is 16 amino acids. V was pared by 1 base and J by 3 bases, with 11 bases between. Germline CDR1 KGHDR, CDR2 SFDVKD. For the CDR3, the DNA is TGTGCCACCAGTGATTTCTCAAGCGGGTACACCGGGGAGCTGTTTTTT. Translated, it gives CATSDFSSGYTGELFF.

The rearrangement uses TRBV19 and TRBJ1-5, with 9 bases matching TRBD1. The CDR3 has 12 amino acids. Germline CDR1 is LNHDA and CDR2 is SQIVND (reference sequence). The trim removed 5 bases at V and 7 bases at J, leaving 0 bases unmatched. The CDR3 sequence is CASSDRGQPQHF. The CDR3 bases are TGTGCCAGTAGTGACAGGGGGCAGCCCCAGCATTTT. Complete variable domain (other parts from reference TRBV19 and TRBJ1-5): DGGITQSPKYLFRKEGQNVTLSCEQNLNHDAMYWYRQDPGQGLRLIYYSQIVNDFQKGDIAEGYSVSREKKESFPLTVTSAQKNPTAFYLCASSDRGQPQHFGDGTRLSIL.

The chain combines TRBV5-1 with TRBJ1-2; D is undetermined. The germline V gene has CDR1 SGHRS and CDR2 YFSETQ. V lost 0 bases to trimming and J lost 6 bases, with 9 bases between them. The CDR3 spans 13 residues. CDR3 amino acids: CASSLDLGDGYTF. The CDR3 DNA sequence: TGCGCCAGCAGCTTGGACCTGGGCGATGGCTACACCTTC.